The clone carrying this T cell receptor beta chain showed up many times. The CDR3 is made up of 17 amino acids. The data are from a study of CD8 T cells in ankylosing spondylitis. Quantitative molecular-barcoded 5'-RACE generated the TCR beta libraries. TCRdb re-derived calls from the 5' RACE reads in MiXCR, one entry per CDR3 protein. This table has approximately 60,000 distinct CDR3 sequences, about 6% appearing once. The genes are TRBV21-1 and TRBJ2-7; the table names TRBD2, a call not compared with the DNA. TRBV21-1 is listed as a pseudogene. Sequenced input: synovial fluid, either unsorted or a sorted T cell fraction (not recorded which). The source is a male donor with ankylosing spondylitis. CDR3 amino acids: CASSLGTSGSWDYEQYF. CDR3 DNA: TGTGCCAGCAGCCTTGGGACTAGCGGGAGTTGGGATTACGAGCAGTACTTC.